This note documents a single T cell receptor beta chain sequence. No antigen is known for it. Just one base apart from a much larger clone, this may be a read error. TCRdb independently ran MiXCR on the reads; one entry per CDR3 protein. In the table there are approximately 630,000 distinct CDR3 sequences, less than 25% of which are singletons. The sample comes from a study of T cell repertoires in cytomegalovirus infection. For the study at large: Signatures in public TCR beta sequences pointed to both CMV infection and matching HLA type. General study results and limits: Based on cumulative public TCR beta family frequency, carriers of CMV plus the relevant HLA were identified. HLA-C-restricted CMV-specific TCR beta clonotypes were dominant in the ex vivo response.

Trimming cost V 2 bases and J 2 bases, with 10 bases left between them. The CDR3 totals 14 residues. The TCR originated in a human donor in good health (CMV status not recorded). Some clones in this sample may be carry-over from other donors' samples. The chain combines TRBV12-3 or TRBV12-4 with TRBJ2-7; D gene uncertain. Sequencing input: CD8+ T cells from PBMCs. This chain's CDR3 is CASSLSNGAYEQYF. Written as DNA, the CDR3 is TGTGCCAGCAGTTTATCGAACGGAGCCTACGAGCAGTACTTC.